The present T cell receptor (beta chain) was sequenced within a study of blood T cell repertoires in COVID-19 (dated by TCRdb to about 2020). The study in broad terms: The collaborator samples originated in the United States, Italy and Spain and spanned the acute and convalescent phases of COVID-19. Deeply sampled blood TCRbeta repertoires from subjects exposed to, actively infected with, or recovered from COVID-19 were included in the dataset. The material from the prospective study consisted of cDNA or gDNA derived from T cells, B-cell-depleted T cells, or PBMCs. A de-identified subject ID, COVID-19 status, age in years and sex were almost always included in the sample metadata. HLA class I and class II types, where available, came from metadata supplied by the sample provider rather than from assay-based typing. The repertoires were made available in a free public database intended to serve as a resource for research on the immune response to SARS-CoV-2. The samples were drawn from the first 160 participants of the ongoing ImmuneRACE study and from some 1,300 subjects provided by 6 global collaborators. Overall study outcomes, separate from this receptor: The quantity of clinical and demographic metadata differed by source and by participant and was supplied without curation.

Notes on this clone: The clone's antigen remains unknown. Base qualities are not recorded, but no much larger clone differs from it by a single base.

TCRbeta CDR3 regions were amplified from genomic DNA using the immunoSEQ Assay, a bias-controlled multiplex PCR. The paper's data handling went like this. Within the assay, amplification of reference gene primers was used to estimate how many nucleated cells each sample contained. To quantify the absolute abundance of each unique TCRbeta CDR3 rearrangement, sequence reads were collapsed and filtered. For each sample, productive Simpson clonality was calculated by taking the square root of Simpson's diversity index across productive rearrangements. The table was pulled from immuneACCESS by TCRdb, which kept in-frame rearrangements only. Such tables lose some clones; where checked, under half of the loss comes from unresolved V genes, and the rest has no known cause. V and J calls and clone size are those listed in that table; D and trimming were worked out from the DNA. This sample holds some 120,000 clones; 70% to 80% were observed only once. Approximately 25% of the sample goes to the ten largest clones.

Collaborating institutions collected whole blood in K2EDTA tubes following their own protocols. Collaborator samples were shipped for TCRbeta analysis as frozen whole blood, isolated PBMCs, or DNA extracted from either sample type. The receptor comes from a human donor in a cohort sampled during active COVID-19. Sequencing was carried out using peripheral blood.

Here the CDR3 is given as CATSRGGNEETQYF. The DNA is TGTGCCACCAGCAGAGGAGGGAACGAAGAGACCCAGTACTTC. Here the chain combines TRBV15 and TRBJ2-5; the D region possibly corresponds to TRBD2 (5 bases align). V drops 1 base and J drops 3 bases, leaving 9 bases in between. From the germline V gene (reference sequence), CDR1 is LNHNV and CDR2 is YYDKDF. From its cysteine to its phenylalanine, the CDR3 spans 14 amino acids. Only the CDR3 DNA stays, 42 bases, in frame from base 1.